The sequence of this T cell receptor beta chain was determined in a study of blood T cell repertoires in COVID-19. Participants had their cohort set by participant-reported clinical history. The CDR3 runs 15 residues. The ends lost 4 bases at V and 5 bases at J; junction bases unmatched: 5. The germline gives CDR1 LGHDT, CDR2 YNNKEL (reference sequence). Method: immunoSEQ multiplex PCR; TCRdb's copy keeps in-frame clones and lacks some. Counted here are approximately 250,000 clones, 70% to 90% occurring once; the ten biggest clones make up 1% to 1.5%. The material sequenced was PBMCs or T cells enriched from blood (not recorded which). The TCR sequence derives from a middle-aged woman with acute COVID-19. V gene TRBV3-1 (or the pseudogene TRBV3-2) combines with J gene TRBJ2-5, with 12 bases lining up with TRBD2. CDR3 region: CASSRTSGMRETQYF. The DNA for the CDR3 is TGTGCCAGCAGCCGGACTAGCGGGATGCGGGAGACCCAGTACTTC.